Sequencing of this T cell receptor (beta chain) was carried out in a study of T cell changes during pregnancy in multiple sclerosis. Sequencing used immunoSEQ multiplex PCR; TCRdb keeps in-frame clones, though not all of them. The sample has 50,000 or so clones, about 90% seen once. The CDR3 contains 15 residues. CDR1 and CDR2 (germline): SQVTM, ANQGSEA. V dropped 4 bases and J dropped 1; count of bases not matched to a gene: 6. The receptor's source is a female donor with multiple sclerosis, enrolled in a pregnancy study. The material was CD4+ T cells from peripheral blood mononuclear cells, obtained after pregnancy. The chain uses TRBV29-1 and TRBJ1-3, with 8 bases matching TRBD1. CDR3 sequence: CSVVWTGTSGNTIYF. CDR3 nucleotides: TGCAGCGTTGTCTGGACAGGGACGTCTGGAAACACCATATATTTT.